This T cell receptor (beta chain) was sequenced in a study of blood T cell repertoires in COVID-19. The wider study: Whether acute or convalescent, the COVID-19 samples came from the United States, Italy and Spain. PBMCs, B-cell-depleted T cells, or T cells were the source of the cDNA or gDNA that made up the material.

V lost 4 bases and J lost 8; bases outside the gene matches: 13. The CDR3 covers 15 residues. Per germline, CDR1 LNHNV and CDR2 YYDKDF (reference sequence). The repertoire was sequenced with immunoSEQ multiplex PCR; TCRdb's copy has only in-frame clones and lacks some. Here the sample spans around 140,000 clones, about 86% being singletons. Input material: peripheral blood. The source of this sequence is a woman aged 55 to 70 with acute or convalescent COVID-19. The chain carries TRBV15 and TRBJ1-2; 7 positions match TRBD1. In nucleotides, the CDR3 is TGTGCCACCAGCAACAGGGGCACCGGGACGAAGGGCTACACCTTC. Translation gives CATSNRGTGTKGYTF.